The present TCR beta chain was sequenced within a study of CD8 T cells in Susac syndrome. Sequencing targeted TCR beta in blood CD8+ and CD4+ T cells. Each multiple sclerosis control was a treatment-naive patient with relapsing-remitting disease that was either stable or active. cDNA came from about 0.5 to 1 ug RNA primed by random hexamers. Across 54 Vbeta and 13 Jbeta, TCR beta CDR3 was amplified with immunoSEQ multiplex PCR. TCRdb independently ran MiXCR on the immunoSEQ multiplex PCR reads; one entry per CDR3 protein. The repertoire has about 300,000 distinct CDR3 sequences, approximately 90% of them found once; the top ten carry roughly 0.2%. This clonotype was seen a single time. The germline V gene has CDR1 PRHDT and CDR2 FYEKMQ (reference sequence). Trimming pared 5 bases from V and 2 bases from J, leaving 16 bases between. This CDR3 region has 15 residues.

J is TRBJ2-7 and V is TRBV13; possibly TRBD1 or TRBD2 for D (5 bases each). The sequencing sample was made of CD8+ T cells from PBMCs. The TCR comes from a human donor with multiple sclerosis. The CDR3 loop reads CASSTSGANAYEQYF. CDR3 nucleotide sequence: TGTGCCAGCAGCACTTCCGGGGCCAACGCCTACGAGCAGTACTTC.